This T cell receptor (beta chain) was sequenced for a study of molecular identifiers for immune sequencing clone quantification. Points from the study as a whole: Clonotypes surpassing 20 RNA copies contained over 98% of effector molecules, versus under 1% in naive cells.

V was pared by 1 base and J by 7 bases, with 8 bases between. This CDR3 comprises 12 residues. Germline lookup yields CDR1 SGHVS and CDR2 FNYEAQ. Bulk TCR libraries were made with methods that had been previously described and with listed TCR primers. MiXCR, run by TCRdb on the PCR reads, gives a single entry per CDR3 protein. The data hold 8,800 or so distinct CDR3 sequences, with around 33% observed a single time. This clonotype was found a few times. Its antigen is currently unknown. Source material for naive CD8 libraries was roughly 18,000 to 1,100,000 sorted cells, with 10%, 30% or 50% RNA. Sorted naive CD8 T cells were those defined as CD8+CD4-CCR7+CD45RA+.

The chain has TRBV7-6 and TRBJ2-7; no clear D. The TCR originated in a human donor in good health. Some libraries in this study had Jurkat cell RNA spiked in. Sample: naive CD8+ T cells from blood, with Jurkat cell RNA spiked in. Subset reported: FACS-sorted CD8+CD4-CCR7+CD45RA+ naive T cells. This CDR3 reads CASSLVSLEQYF. CDR3 bases: TGTGCCAGCAGCTTAGTCAGCTTGGAGCAGTACTTC.